This T cell receptor (beta chain) was observed in a study of pediatric ulcerative colitis. Study-wide findings and caveats: Compared with controls, ulcerative colitis showed greater blood-rectum clone sharing.

V lost 3 bases and J lost 0; bases outside the gene matches: 8. The CDR3 is 18 residues long. Germline CDR1 reads SEHNR; CDR2 reads FQNEAQ (reference sequence). On this clone itself: Its antigen is still unknown.

Up to 500,000 reads were sequenced per sample. Data came from immunoSEQ multiplex PCR; TCRdb stores just in-frame clones and leaves some out. Of around 65,000 clones listed, 70% to 80% are singletons. The sample comprised blood. The rearrangement uses TRBV7-9 and TRBJ2-6; 7 nucleotides line up with TRBD1. The clonotype comes from a boy younger than 18 with moderate ulcerative colitis. DNA for the CDR3: TGTGCCAGCAGCTTGGGCAGGGGGTTTAGCTCTGGGGCCAACGTCCTGACTTTC. This sequence encodes CASSLGRGFSSGANVLTF.